This T cell receptor beta chain was captured by sequencing in a study of blood T cell repertoires in COVID-19. In the study overall: Sites in the United States, Italy and Spain provided acute and convalescent COVID-19 samples.

The CDR3 totals 14 residues. V was trimmed by 2 bases and J by 3 bases, leaving 11 bases between them. Looked up from germline, CDR1 is MDHEN and CDR2 is SYDVKM. Profiled with immunoSEQ multiplex PCR; TCRdb holds only in-frame clones, not every one. The table records over 200,000 clones, roughly four fifths of them present only once. Sequencing was performed on peripheral blood. The receptor's source is a woman aged 45-60 years with active or convalescent COVID-19. The V gene is TRBV28, the J gene TRBJ2-7, with D tentatively TRBD1 (6 bases). The CDR3 is CASSLTGTFYEQYF. The CDR3 coding sequence is TGTGCCAGCAGTTTAACAGGGACCTTCTACGAGCAGTACTTC.